Below are 11 T cell receptor beta chains sequenced from a single sample in a study of cytomegalovirus exposure and HLA in healthy donors. The PCR was carried out with 60 Vbeta primers and 13 Jbeta primers. This table comes from immunoSEQ multiplex PCR, and its TCRdb copy is limited to in-frame clones, with some not included. The table shows hundreds of thousands of clones, with approximately 80% occurring only once. Sequencing was carried out using PBMCs. These receptors all stem from a boy between 2 and 15 years old in good health and CMV-seronegative.

The chain links TRBV6-5 to TRBJ2-5, with 8 bases fitting TRBD2. The CDR3 extends over 16 amino acids. The ends lost 4 bases at V and 4 bases at J; junction bases unmatched: 11. Germline V gene sequence: CDR1 MNHEY, CDR2 SVGAGI. The CDR3 DNA is TGTGCCAGCAGTTCCATTAGCGGGGTGGTGGGAGAGACCCAGTACTTC. Protein product: CASSSISGVVGETQYF.

V gene TRBV6-1 combines with J gene TRBJ2-2; 8 nucleotides agree with TRBD1. The CDR3 spans 14 residues. Germline assignment: CDR1 MNHNS and CDR2 SASEGT. V lost 6 bases to trimming and J lost 11 bases; unmatched junction nucleotides: 11. The CDR3 is CASRWTGLRSELFF. CDR3 in DNA: TGTGCCAGCAGGTGGACAGGGTTAAGGAGTGAGCTGTTTTTT.

The chain carries TRBV25-1 and TRBJ2-6; D is undetermined. Germline-derived CDR1 and CDR2 are MGHDK and SYGVNS. V lost 6 bases and J 4 bases, leaving 7 bases between the germline ends. The CDR3 length is 13 residues. CDR3 coding DNA: TGTGCCAGCAGCGAGGCCGGGGCCAACGTCCTGACTTTC. Protein sequence: CASSEAGANVLTF. The variable domain in full, with the rest retrieved from reference TRBV25-1 and TRBJ2-6, is EADIYQTPRYLVIGTGKKITLECSQTMGHDKMYWYQQDPGMELHLIHYSYGVNSTEKGDLSSESTVSRIRTEHFPLTLESARPSHTSQYLCASSEAGANVLTFGAGSRLTVL.

The chain carries TRBV4-1 and TRBJ2-1, with TRBD2 matching over 8 bases. There are 16 residues in the CDR3. Germline lookup yields CDR1 MGHRA and CDR2 YSYEKL. J was trimmed by 9 bases and V by 1 base; bases with no gene match: 11. CDR3 nucleotides: TGCGCCAGCAGCCAAGGGGGGCTCTCTAGCGGGCGTGAGCAGTTCTTC. It translates to CASSQGGLSSGREQFF.

The chain couples TRBV19 to TRBJ2-1; 7 bases fit TRBD1. In germline, CDR1 is LNHDA, CDR2 SQIVND (reference sequence). There are 15 residues in the CDR3. V dropped 7 bases and J dropped 2; count of bases not matched to a gene: 8. CDR3 region: CASTHRGTTYNEQFF. The CDR3 DNA sequence: TGTGCCAGTACCCACAGGGGTACTACCTACAATGAGCAGTTCTTC.

This clone has only one observation. This CDR3 is CASSDGLRSYGYTF. The CDR3 region has the DNA TGTGCCAGCAGTGATGGGCTTCGTAGCTATGGCTACACCTTC. The V gene is TRBV6-1, the J gene TRBJ1-2; no clear D gene. Trimming took off 3 bases at V and 4 bases at J, with 12 bases between the two ends. The CDR3 loop spans 14 amino acids. CDR1 and CDR2 (germline): MNHNS, SASEGT.

The chain combines TRBV5-1 with TRBJ1-3; D gene unclear. Germline V CDR1 and CDR2: SGHRS, YFSETQ. Trimming removed 1 base at V and 8 bases at J, with 16 bases between. This CDR3 has 15 amino acids. The CDR3 spells CASSLTGVNWDTIYF. The CDR3 coding sequence is TGCGCCAGCAGCTTGACCGGGGTTAATTGGGACACCATATATTTT.

J is TRBJ2-7 and V is TRBV7-9; D perhaps matches TRBD1 (6 bases). CDR3 length: 14 amino acids. Trimming cost V 5 bases and J 5 bases, with 16 bases left between them. Per germline, CDR1 SEHNR and CDR2 FQNEAQ (reference sequence). The CDR3 region is CASSRVQGPHEQYF. The CDR3 DNA sequence: TGTGCCAGCAGCCGGGTACAGGGTCCCCACGAGCAGTACTTC.

This clone has a single count. The chain has TRBV19 and TRBJ1-1, with TRBD1 matching 8 bases. The J segment lost 3 bases and the V segment lost 7 bases, leaving 10 bases of the junction unmatched. Germline CDR1 is LNHDA and CDR2 is SQIVND (reference sequence). There are 15 residues in the CDR3. The CDR3 DNA reads as TGTGCCAGTACGGACAGGGCGGTTCGAGACACTGAAGCTTTCTTT. This encodes CASTDRAVRDTEAFF.

CDR3 protein: CAWTSPPGQYGYTF. DNA of the CDR3: TGTGCCTGGACCTCCCCCCCTGGACAGTATGGCTACACCTTC. The V call is TRBV30, the J call TRBJ1-2; tentatively, D is TRBD1 (6 bases). The germline gives CDR1 GTSNPN, CDR2 SVGIG (reference sequence). There are 14 residues in the CDR3. V lost 4 bases and J 5 bases, leaving 17 bases between the germline ends.

This clone has more than one count but fewer than ten. The rearrangement uses TRBV14 and TRBJ1-4; TRBD1 might be the D (5 bases). The germline V gene encodes CDR1 SGHDN and CDR2 FVKESK. Deletions cut 1 base from V and 8 bases from J, with 8 bases between. The CDR3 runs to 13 residues. The CDR3 sequence: CASSQAGPEKLFF. CDR3 in DNA: TGTGCCAGCAGCCAAGCAGGGCCGGAAAAACTGTTTTTT.